What follows are 19 T cell receptor beta chains derived from one specimen sequenced in a study of blood T cells in healthy people across ages. Combining a sample-barcoded 5' primer with a J-beta primer mix, a second PCR ran for 7 to 11 cycles. TCRdb re-derived calls from the 5' RACE reads in MiXCR, one entry per CDR3 protein. The sample has more than 450,000 distinct CDR3 sequences, 27% seen once. The sample was also reused in another study, on T cells of mothers and their children.

Sequencing was carried out using blood. All receptors come from a boy aged 2 to 10 in good health.

This clonotype was seen a single time. The chain couples TRBV5-1 to TRBJ2-2; D ambiguous. The V gene lost 0 bases and the J gene lost 6 bases, with 9 bases spanning the gap. The CDR3 totals 14 residues. Germline V CDR1 and CDR2: SGHRS, YFSETQ. The CDR3 reads CASSLVARPGELFF. In DNA, the CDR3 is TGCGCCAGCAGCTTGGTTGCTAGACCCGGGGAGCTGTTTTTT.

This clonotype has a single count. One junction end disagrees with the germline gene, perhaps due to a read error. The V and J genes are TRBV20-1 and TRBJ2-5; 7 bases agree with TRBD2. Germline values: CDR1 DFQATT, CDR2 SNEGSKA (reference sequence). This CDR3 spans 15 amino acids. CDR3 in DNA: TGCAGTGCTAGAGGCGGCCTAGCGGAACAAGAGACTCAGTACTTC. Translated: CSARGGLAEQETQYF.

The V gene is TRBV5-1, the J gene TRBJ2-5; D not resolved. V was clipped by 4 bases and J by 4 bases, with 11 bases between them. CDR1 and CDR2 (germline): SGHRS, YFSETQ. The CDR3 has 13 residues. The CDR3 coding sequence is TGCGCCAGCAGCCTCGAGTTCCTAGAGACCCAGTACTTC. It encodes CASSLEFLETQYF.

In DNA form, the CDR3 reads TGTGCCAGCAGACGTCCGGGACAGGGCGTCGAGACCCAGTACTTC. This encodes CASRRPGQGVETQYF. The chain has TRBV12-3 or TRBV12-4 and TRBJ2-5; TRBD1 matches at 9 bases. The V and J ends lost 6 bases and 5 bases, in that order; junction bases with no gene match: 10. This CDR3 region has 15 residues.

In its sample, this clonotype was seen a few times. A read error is likely, as this CDR3 ends without the conserved phenylalanine or tryptophan. This chain connects TRBV5-5 to TRBJ2-7; 7 bases line up with TRBD1. The J segment lost 4 bases and the V segment lost 1 base, leaving 8 bases of the junction unmatched. CDR3 length: 15 residues. Looked up from germline, CDR1 is SGHKS and CDR2 is YYEKEE (reference sequence). CDR3 in DNA: TGTGCCAGCAGCTTGAGAAGCCAGGGGGAGTACGAGCAGTACCTC. This gives the protein CASSLRSQGEYEQYL.

The chain combines TRBV12-3 or TRBV12-4 with TRBJ2-1; D may be TRBD1 (6 bases). Between the trimmed V and J ends, which lost 3 bases and 3 bases, there was a span of 12 bases. The CDR3 sequence is 15 residues long. CDR3 sequence reads: CASSLDRPYYNEQFF. Written as DNA, the CDR3 is TGTGCCAGCAGTTTGGACAGACCATACTACAATGAGCAGTTCTTC.

V and J are TRBV7-8 and TRBJ1-1; the match to TRBD1 covers 8 bases. With 5 bases clipped from V and 4 bases from J, the junction kept 9 bases outside the gene matches. The CDR3 loop spans 15 amino acids. The germline V gene encodes CDR1 SGHVS and CDR2 FQNEAQ. As DNA, the CDR3 is TGTGCCAGCAGCCAACGGGGGGACAGGAGCACTGAAGCTTTCTTT. It yields the protein CASSQRGDRSTEAFF.

The chain uses TRBV29-1 and TRBJ1-4, with a tentative D call TRBD1 (6 bases). Germline lookup yields CDR1 SQVTM and CDR2 ANQGSEA. The CDR3 spans 10 residues. With 7 bases removed from V and 6 bases from J, the gap between germline ends came to 6 bases. The CDR3 DNA follows: TGCAGCGCAGGGGATGAAAAACTGTTTTTT. Protein product: CSAGDEKLFF.

The chain carries TRBV20-1 and TRBJ2-5, with D perhaps TRBD1 or TRBD2 (6 bases each). V was clipped by 3 bases and J by 0 bases, with 11 bases between them. Germline loops: CDR1 DFQATT, CDR2 SNEGSKA (reference sequence). CDR3 length: 14 residues. CDR3 protein: CSARRGAHQETQYF. CDR3 nucleotide sequence: TGCAGTGCTAGGAGGGGGGCCCACCAAGAGACCCAGTACTTC.

The chain combines TRBV3-1 with TRBJ1-2; 7 nucleotides line up with TRBD1. Germline CDR1 is LGHDT and CDR2 is YNNKEL (reference sequence). The CDR3 spans 13 residues. Trimming cost V 3 bases and J 7 bases; bases outside gene matches: 5. The CDR3 loop reads CASSHMTGSGYTF. CDR3 nucleotide sequence: TGTGCCAGCAGCCATATGACAGGGTCTGGCTACACCTTC.

Only a few counts were recorded for this clonotype. The chain carries TRBV13 and TRBJ1-2; 9 positions agree with TRBD1. V gave up 6 bases and J gave up 7 bases; unmatched junction bases: 18. The CDR3 has 17 residues. The germline V gene encodes CDR1 PRHDT and CDR2 FYEKMQ (reference sequence). The DNA for the CDR3 is TGTGCCAGCAGGAACAACAGGGGGCGAGAGGAAAGGTCTGGCTACACCTTC. This translates into CASRNNRGREERSGYTF.

This clonotype was observed a few times. The chain has TRBV25-1 and TRBJ1-2; maybe TRBD1 (5 bases). The germline CDR1 and CDR2 sequences are MGHDK and SYGVNS. Trimming left V 2 bases short and J 4 bases short, with 14 bases between. The CDR3 has 15 residues. CDR3 nucleotide sequence: TGTGCCAGCAGTGAACTTGGAGGGGAGGGCTATGGCTACACCTTC. This codes for CASSELGGEGYGYTF.

The chain is built from TRBV27 and TRBJ1-2, with 10 bases matching TRBD1. Trimming took 0 bases from V and 7 from J; bases not matched to a gene: 5. The CDR3 totals 15 residues. Germline lookup yields CDR1 MNHEY and CDR2 SMNVEV (reference sequence). Here the CDR3 DNA reads TGTGCCAGCAGTTTATCCGGACAGGGGGGTTTTGGCTACACCTTC. Protein sequence: CASSLSGQGGFGYTF.

This chain uses TRBV2 with TRBJ1-2; D possibly corresponds to TRBD1 (6 bases). Germline values: CDR1 SNHLY, CDR2 FYNNEI. V lost 1 base, J lost 6 bases, and 15 bases lay in between. The CDR3 consists of 15 residues. The CDR3 here is CASSEVRTAPNGYTF. CDR3 DNA sequence: TGTGCCAGCAGTGAAGTGAGGACAGCCCCCAATGGCTACACCTTC.

The chain couples TRBV12-3 or TRBV12-4 to TRBJ2-4, with D perhaps matching TRBD1 or TRBD2 (6 bases each). This CDR3 comprises 16 residues. V was clipped by 7 bases and J by 6 bases, with 22 bases between them. The CDR3 DNA sequence: TGTGCCAGCACCCCGGGGGAGCGAAGGGGGAGAAACATTCAGTACTTC. It encodes CASTPGERRGRNIQYF.

The chain combines TRBV5-5 with TRBJ2-3, with D maybe TRBD1 (5 bases). CDR1 and CDR2 (germline): SGHKS, YYEKEE (reference sequence). This CDR3 region has 15 residues. V lost 2 bases and J lost 0, with 10 bases in between. The CDR3 region is CASSFRQGSTDTQYF. The CDR3 coding sequence is TGTGCCAGCAGCTTCAGGCAGGGAAGCACAGATACGCAGTATTTT. The variable domain in full, completed from reference TRBV5-5 and TRBJ2-3, reads DAGVTQSPTHLIKTRGQQVTLRCSPISGHKSVSWYQQVLGQGPQFIFQYYEKEERGRGNFPDRFSARQFPNYSSELNVNALLLGDSALYLCASSFRQGSTDTQYFGPGTRLTVL.

This clonotype appeared a few times. This chain connects TRBV5-6 to TRBJ2-4, with TRBD2 as a possible D gene (7 bases). Germline V gene data show CDR1 as SGHDT and CDR2 as YYEEEE. The CDR3 is 13 residues long. Trimming pared 3 bases from V and 9 bases from J, leaving 13 bases between. The CDR3 protein is CASSSQGRGIQYF. CDR3 coding DNA: TGTGCCAGCAGCTCGCAGGGGAGGGGCATTCAGTACTTC. The complete variable domain, with remaining parts taken from reference TRBV5-6 and TRBJ2-4, reads DAGVTQSPTHLIKTRGQQVTLRCSPKSGHDTVSWYQQALGQGPQFIFQYYEEEERQRGNFPDRFSGHQFPNYSSELNVNALLLGDSALYLCASSSQGRGIQYFGAGTRLSVL.

The chain links TRBV5-1 to TRBJ2-1, with 7 bases that match TRBD1. There are 15 residues in the CDR3. The V gene's germline CDR1 is SGHRS and CDR2 YFSETQ. Trimming cost V 3 bases and J 2 bases; bases outside gene matches: 5. The CDR3: CASSWGTEAYNEQFF. For the CDR3, the DNA is TGCGCCAGCAGCTGGGGGACAGAGGCCTACAATGAGCAGTTCTTC.

V is TRBV20-1 and J is TRBJ2-5; weak D call: TRBD1 (5 bases). Trimming removed 6 bases at V and 11 bases at J, with 19 bases between. Germline V lookup: CDR1 DFQATT, CDR2 SNEGSKA (reference sequence). This CDR3 is 12 amino acids long. CDR3 DNA sequence: TGCAGTGCGACGGACACCGCTGGAGAGCAGTACTTC. Translated: CSATDTAGEQYF.